The 5 T cell receptor beta chains listed next were all sequenced from one sample in a study of blood T cell repertoires in COVID-19. Using immunoSEQ multiplex PCR, the repertoire was profiled, and TCRdb retains in-frame clones only, with some absent. The sample holds around 99,000 clones, about four fifths seen once. The sample comprised peripheral blood. The receptors derive from a human donor in a cohort sampled during active COVID-19.

The chain recombines TRBV5-1 with TRBJ1-2; D gene uncertain. The length of the CDR3 is 14 residues. Per the germline V gene, CDR1 is SGHRS and CDR2 is YFSETQ. Trimming pared 4 bases from V and 2 bases from J, leaving 12 bases between. The CDR3: CASSLGAQNYGYTF. The CDR3 coding sequence is TGCGCCAGCAGCCTGGGCGCGCAAAACTATGGCTACACCTTC.

This clone occurred a few times. The chain joins TRBV11-2 to TRBJ2-7, with 8 nucleotides matching TRBD2. The V and J ends lost 0 bases and 1 base, in that order; junction bases with no gene match: 2. The CDR3 has 15 residues. Germline-derived CDR1 and CDR2 are SGHAT and FQNNGV. In DNA, the CDR3 is TGTGCCAGCAGCTTAGAAGCGGGGGCATCCTACGAGCAGTACTTC. This gives the protein CASSLEAGASYEQYF.

Notes on this clone: In the same sample, other DNA sequences code for this CDR3. CDR3 coding DNA: TGTGCCACTCAGGGTTCTGGAAACACCATATATTTT. Translation gives CATQGSGNTIYF. The chain is built from TRBV10-3 and TRBJ1-3, with a weak D call TRBD1 (5 bases). V was cut by 10 bases and J by 1 base, with 8 bases left in between. CDR1 is ENHRY and CDR2 is SYGVKD in the germline V gene. The CDR3 sequence is 12 residues long.

This clone was seen just once. The genes are TRBV12-5 and TRBJ2-1; 10 bases match TRBD2. The CDR3 runs to 17 residues. Trimming cost V 0 bases and J 8 bases; bases outside gene matches: 10. Germline V gene lookup returns CDR1 LGHNT and CDR2 FRNRAP. CDR3 region: CASGLVLGLAGVHEQFF. CDR3 sequence (DNA): TGTGCTAGTGGTTTGGTACTTGGGCTAGCGGGAGTACATGAGCAGTTCTTC.

This chain joins TRBV5-8 and TRBJ1-2; 8 nucleotides match TRBD1. J lost 9 bases, V lost 0 bases, and 7 bases had no gene match. This CDR3 spans 14 amino acids. Per the germline V gene, CDR1 is SGHTS and CDR2 is YDEGEE. The CDR3 sequence: CASSLAWTGTSYTF. DNA of the CDR3: TGTGCCAGCAGCTTGGCTTGGACAGGGACGAGCTACACCTTC.